This TCR beta chain comes out of a study of T cell repertoires in cytomegalovirus infection. For the study at large: TCR beta signatures that were public indicated CMV infection and matching HLA type. Overall study results and limits: Carriage of CMV together with the relevant HLA was identifiable through cumulative public TCR beta family frequency.

TCRdb reprocessed the reads via MiXCR and lists one record per CDR3 protein. Among approximately 24,000 distinct CDR3 sequences, approximately 22% were seen once, and the ten largest hold 91%. Points on this clonotype: Antigen specificity is unknown.

Germline CDR1 SQVTM, CDR2 ANQGSEA. V shed 7 bases and J shed 6 bases, with 16 bases lying between them. This CDR3 is 13 amino acids long. The sequence was obtained from a human donor in good health (CMV status not recorded). Some clones in this sample may be carry-over from other donors' samples. The V gene is TRBV29-1, the J gene TRBJ2-1, with D possibly TRBD1 on 6 matching bases. This sample comprised CD8+ T cells from cultured PBMCs, obtained from culture after CMV antigen stimulation. CDR3 protein: CSGWQGQVNEQFF. The CDR3 nucleotides read TGCAGCGGGTGGCAGGGACAAGTCAATGAGCAGTTCTTC.